This T cell receptor beta chain is from a study of T cells in Graves' hyperthyroidism and ophthalmopathy. Looking at the study overall: Peripheral blood draws took place at initial diagnosis, ahead of any treatment.

RNA transcripts gave rise to amplified TCR beta CDR3 regions. HTBI primers were used for first-round RT-PCR of the TCR CDR3. TCRdb redid the calling of the multiplex PCR reads with MiXCR, one entry per CDR3 protein. Here the sample spans nearly 750,000 distinct CDR3 sequences, 30% to 40% being singletons. Trimming cost V 5 bases and J 4 bases; bases outside gene matches: 8. This CDR3 is 16 amino acids long. In germline, CDR1 is SGHAT, CDR2 FQNNGV. Researchers defined stable Graves' hyperthyroidism as no ophthalmopathy progression within 18 months. Sequenced sample: blood. The clonotype was recovered from a woman between 35 and 50 years old with Graves' hyperthyroidism. V and J are TRBV11-2 and TRBJ2-5; 12 positions match TRBD1. The CDR3: CASSPAGTGGSETQYF. The CDR3 bases are TGTGCCAGCAGCCCCGCCGGGACAGGGGGCTCAGAGACCCAGTACTTC.